This T cell receptor beta chain was found in a study of shared clonotypes between healthy human individuals. Whole-study findings and limits: Memory subsets generally showed lower estimated richness than naive subsets. Non-shared clonotypes displayed generation probabilities falling below those of clonotypes present in all four donors. Several donors shared 4.5% to 6.5% of their naive CD4 clonotypes.

Measured with immunoSEQ multiplex PCR; TCRdb has only the in-frame clones, and not every one. In the table there are roughly 2.5 million clones, 90% to 95% of which are singletons. CD4+ cell separation produced CD45RA+ naive and CD45RA-negative memory subsets. Turning to this clone: Antigen unknown.

Germline V lookup: CDR1 GTSNPN, CDR2 SVGIG (reference sequence). CDR3 length: 11 residues. Between the trimmed V and J ends, which lost 3 bases and 8 bases, there was a span of 10 bases. Sequencing was carried out using naive CD4+ T cells sorted from blood. Regarding subset: CD45RA+ positively selected. This chain uses TRBV30 with TRBJ1-2; D not certain. The source is a man between 18 and 29 years old in good health. The CDR3 region has the DNA TGTGCCTGGAGGGAGGATGGGGGCTACACCTTC. Amino acids: CAWREDGGYTF.